The 2 T cell receptor beta chains below were found in one sample sequenced in a study of cytomegalovirus exposure and HLA in healthy donors. The PCR used 60 Vbeta and 13 Jbeta primers. Assay used: immunoSEQ multiplex PCR; TCRdb lists only in-frame clones, some missing. The sample lists 85,000 to 90,000 clones, about nine tenths seen once, with roughly 2.2% in the top ten. The material sequenced was PBMCs. These receptors all stem from a young man in good health and CMV-seronegative.

This sequence joins TRBV5-1 and TRBJ2-3; D may match TRBD1 or TRBD2 (5 bases each). Trimming removed 9 bases from V and 4 bases from J, with 18 bases in between. Germline CDR1 and CDR2: SGHRS and YFSETQ. CDR3 length: 14 residues. The CDR3 nucleotides read TGCGCCACCAGGGAGCCTGGTGGCGCAGATACGCAGTATTTT. It is translated as CATREPGGADTQYF.

A word on this clone: The same CDR3 arises from other DNA sequences in this sample as well. The genes are TRBV9 and TRBJ2-5; D is perhaps TRBD2 (5 bases). CDR3 length: 15 amino acids. Trimming pared 0 bases from V and 1 base from J, leaving 10 bases between. Germline V CDR1 and CDR2: SGDLS, YYNGEE. Here the CDR3 reads CASSVGGGGQETQYF. In DNA, the CDR3 is TGTGCCAGCAGCGTAGGCGGAGGCGGCCAAGAGACCCAGTACTTC. Using reference TRBV9 and TRBJ2-5 for the parts outside the CDR3, the full variable domain is DSGVTQTPKHLITATGQRVTLRCSPRSGDLSVYWYQQSLDQGLQFLIQYYNGEERAKGNILERFSAQQFPDLHSELNLSSLELGDSALYFCASSVGGGGQETQYFGPGTRLLVL.